These 10 T cell receptor beta chains share one sample of origin, sequenced in a study of cytomegalovirus exposure and HLA in healthy donors. Primers for the PCR totalled 60 Vbeta and 13 Jbeta. Produced via immunoSEQ multiplex PCR; TCRdb's table is partial and in-frame only. The sample has some 200,000 clones; over 70% are singletons. The source material was PBMCs. The source of these receptors is a man over 45 in good health and CMV-seronegative.

This sequence joins TRBV7-2 and TRBJ2-7, with TRBD2 as a possible D gene (5 bases). Germline V gene data show CDR1 as SGHTA and CDR2 as FQGNSA. This CDR3 is 14 amino acids long. Trimming left V 1 base short and J 6 bases short, with 13 bases between. CDR3: CASSLGRGRIEQYF. CDR3 DNA sequence: TGTGCCAGCAGCTTAGGCCGGGGAAGGATCGAGCAGTACTTC.

The J gene is TRBJ1-5, the V gene TRBV2; TRBD1 matches 9 bases. In germline, CDR1 is SNHLY, CDR2 FYNNEI. The CDR3 spans 15 residues. The trim removed 8 bases at V and 4 bases at J, leaving 9 bases unmatched. CDR3 region: CASRGTGSQNQPQHF. In nucleotides, the CDR3 is TGTGCCAGCCGAGGGACAGGGAGCCAAAATCAGCCCCAGCATTTT. Supplemented by reference TRBV2 and TRBJ1-5, the full variable domain reads EPEVTQTPSHQVTQMGQEVILRCVPISNHLYFYWYRQILGQKVEFLVSFYNNEISEKSEIFDDQFSVERPDGSNFTLKIRSTKLEDSAMYFCASRGTGSQNQPQHFGDGTRLSIL.

The rearrangement joins TRBV18 to TRBJ2-7, with a possible D match to TRBD1 (6 bases). Per the germline V gene, CDR1 is KGHSH and CDR2 is LQKENI. This CDR3 has 14 amino acids. Trimming pared 3 bases from V and 4 bases from J, leaving 13 bases between. The CDR3 DNA is TGTGCCAGCTCACCTGATTCACAGGGATACGAGCAGTACTTC. Its protein is CASSPDSQGYEQYF.

This clone was found a few times. J is TRBJ1-1 and V is TRBV7-6; D remains ambiguous. Trimming took off 1 base at V and 1 base at J, with 10 bases between the two ends. Germline CDR1 is SGHVS and CDR2 is FNYEAQ. CDR3 length: 15 amino acids. The CDR3 nucleotides read TGTGCCAGCAGCTTAGGAGGAGCCTCGAACACTGAAGCTTTCTTT. Translating gives CASSLGGASNTEAFF.

The genes are TRBV10-3 and TRBJ2-5, with TRBD2 matching over 8 bases. The CDR3 is made up of 14 amino acids. The germline V gene has CDR1 ENHRY and CDR2 SYGVKD. V trimming: 4 bases; J trimming: 5 bases; junction bases outside the gene matches: 6. The CDR3 nucleotides are TGTGCCATCAGTGTCAGTGAGCGGGGGGAGACCCAGTACTTC. Translating it yields CAISVSERGETQYF.

This clone was found a few times. V gene TRBV27 combines with J gene TRBJ1-5; tentatively, D is TRBD1 (6 bases). There are 17 residues in the CDR3. Trimming took 4 bases from V and 0 from J, leaving 16 bases between them. The germline gives CDR1 MNHEY, CDR2 SMNVEV (reference sequence). The CDR3 sequence is CASSSRQAFYSNQPQHF. The CDR3 nucleotides are TGTGCCAGCAGTTCGAGACAGGCCTTCTATAGCAATCAGCCCCAGCATTTT.

The rearrangement uses TRBV12-2 and TRBJ2-1; TRBD2 is the table's D call and was not checked against the DNA. TRBV12-2 corresponds to a pseudogene. This CDR3 spans 18 amino acids. CDR3 nucleotide sequence: TGTGCAAGTCGCCCACAAAGGAGGCACCTGAGCTCCTACAATGAGCAGTTCTTC. Amino acid sequence: CASRPQRRHLSSYNEQFF.

This clone showed up just a few times. The chain joins TRBV5-1 to TRBJ2-3, with a tentative D call TRBD1 (5 bases). The CDR3 runs to 15 residues. In germline, CDR1 is SGHRS, CDR2 YFSETQ. V gave up 3 bases and J gave up 3 bases, with 14 bases separating them. CDR3 bases: TGCGCCAGCAGCTCCTCGCGGACAACTACAGATACGCAGTATTTT. It encodes CASSSSRTTTDTQYF.

This clone has only a few counts. This chain links TRBV30 with TRBJ2-3; 7 positions agree with TRBD1. CDR1 and CDR2 (germline): GTSNPN, SVGIG (reference sequence). The CDR3 contains 11 residues. J gave up 11 bases and V 3 bases, and 5 bases lay outside the gene matches. The CDR3 loop is CAWRARDRQYF. CDR3 bases: TGTGCCTGGAGGGCCCGGGACAGGCAGTATTTT. The entire variable domain, with the rest obtained from reference TRBV30 and TRBJ2-3, is as follows: SQTIHQWPATLVQPVGSPLSLECTVEGTSNPNLYWYRQAAGRGLQLLFYSVGIGQISSEVPQNLSASRPQDRQFILSSKKLLLSDSGFYLCAWRARDRQYFGPGTRLTVL.

The chain combines TRBV27 with TRBJ1-5; 8 bases match TRBD1. Germline values: CDR1 MNHEY, CDR2 SMNVEV (reference sequence). V shed 3 bases, J shed 3 bases, and the junction held 4 bases outside the gene matches. CDR3 length: 15 residues. Here the CDR3 reads CASSLTGEYNQPQHF. The CDR3 region has the DNA TGTGCCAGCAGTTTGACAGGGGAGTACAATCAGCCCCAGCATTTT.